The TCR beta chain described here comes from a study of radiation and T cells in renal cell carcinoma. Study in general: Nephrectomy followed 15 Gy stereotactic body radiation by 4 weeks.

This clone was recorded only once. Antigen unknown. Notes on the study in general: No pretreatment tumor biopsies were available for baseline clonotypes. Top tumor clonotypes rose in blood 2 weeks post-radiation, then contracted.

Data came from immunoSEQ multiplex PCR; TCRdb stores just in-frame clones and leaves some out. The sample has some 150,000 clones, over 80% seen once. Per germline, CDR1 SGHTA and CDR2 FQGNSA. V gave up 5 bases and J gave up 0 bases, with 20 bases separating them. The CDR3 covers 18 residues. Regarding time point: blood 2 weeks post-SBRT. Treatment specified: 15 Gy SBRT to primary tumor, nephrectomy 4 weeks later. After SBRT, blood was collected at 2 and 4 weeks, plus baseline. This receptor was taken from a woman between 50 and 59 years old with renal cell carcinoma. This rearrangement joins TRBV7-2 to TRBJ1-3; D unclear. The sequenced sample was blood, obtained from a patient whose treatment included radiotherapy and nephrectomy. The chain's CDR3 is CASSLYSDPQASGNTIYF. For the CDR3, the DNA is TGTGCCAGCAGCCTTTATAGCGACCCCCAAGCCTCTGGAAACACCATATATTTT.